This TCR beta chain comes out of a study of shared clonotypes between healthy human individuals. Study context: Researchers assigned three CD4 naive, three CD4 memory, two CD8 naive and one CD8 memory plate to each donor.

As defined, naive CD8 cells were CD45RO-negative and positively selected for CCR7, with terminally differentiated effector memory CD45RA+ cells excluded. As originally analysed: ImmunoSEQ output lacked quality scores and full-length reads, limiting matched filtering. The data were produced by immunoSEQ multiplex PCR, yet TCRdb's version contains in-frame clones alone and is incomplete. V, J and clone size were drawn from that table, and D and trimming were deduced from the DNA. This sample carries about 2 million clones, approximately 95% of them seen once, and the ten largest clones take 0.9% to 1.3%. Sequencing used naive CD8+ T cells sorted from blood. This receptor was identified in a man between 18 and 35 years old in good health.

CDR3 in amino acids: CASSPSGTPAYEQYF. The DNA for the CDR3 is TGTGCCAGCAGCCCTTCCGGGACACCCGCCTACGAGCAGTACTTC. The chain links TRBV9 to TRBJ2-7, with D tentatively TRBD1 (6 bases). V was cut by 4 bases and J by 2 bases, with 16 bases left in between. The CDR3 length is 15 residues. Germline V lookup: CDR1 SGDLS, CDR2 YYNGEE.